These 27 T cell receptor beta chains came from one sample sequenced in a study of cytomegalovirus exposure and HLA in healthy donors. 60 Vbeta and 13 Jbeta primers were used in PCR. The method was immunoSEQ multiplex PCR; TCRdb's version includes in-frame clones alone and lacks a portion of them. The sample includes 100,000 to 120,000 clones, around 78% of them seen just once. Sequencing used PBMCs. Every receptor here comes from a woman between 25 and 40 years old in good health and CMV-seronegative.

In regard to this clone: This specimen includes other DNA sequences encoding the same CDR3. CDR3 sequence (DNA): TGTGCCAGTGCCATAGCGGGGGGTTTCAATGAGCAGTTCTTC. Encoded protein: CASAIAGGFNEQFF. V and J are TRBV6-1 and TRBJ2-1, with 10 nucleotides matching TRBD2. The CDR3 covers 14 residues. Germline V gene sequence: CDR1 MNHNS, CDR2 SASEGT. Germline trimming cut 9 bases from V and 6 bases from J; bases unmatched to any gene: 8.

This clone has just a few counts. The chain recombines TRBV10-3 with TRBJ2-5, with 12 bases that match TRBD2. The CDR3 spans 17 residues. Germline CDR1 ENHRY, CDR2 SYGVKD. V lost 3 bases, J lost 2 bases, and 7 bases stayed unmatched. For the CDR3, the DNA is TGTGCCATCAGTGACCCCTCGGGACTAGCGGGTCAAGAGACCCAGTACTTC. The encoded protein is CAISDPSGLAGQETQYF.

V is TRBV7-9 and J is TRBJ1-6, with 10 bases identical to TRBD1. CDR1 and CDR2 from the germline V gene are SEHNR and FQNEAQ (reference sequence). The CDR3 sequence is 15 residues long. The J segment lost 10 bases and the V segment lost 5 bases, leaving 8 bases of the junction unmatched. CDR3 in DNA: TGTGCCAGCAGCCCGAGACAGGGGGCCGAGTCACCCCTCCACTTT. Residues: CASSPRQGAESPLHF.

Note on this clone: Other DNA sequences from this sample encode an identical CDR3 as well. This sequence joins TRBV28 and TRBJ1-1; no reliable D call. This CDR3 contains 13 residues. Germline V gene lookup returns CDR1 MDHEN and CDR2 SYDVKM. V shed 5 bases and J shed 0 bases, with 7 bases lying between them. As DNA, the CDR3 is TGTGCCAGCAGTCCCTCTTTGAACACTGAAGCTTTCTTT. This encodes CASSPSLNTEAFF.

This chain joins TRBV5-1 and TRBJ1-1, with D perhaps matching TRBD1 (6 bases). Germline-derived CDR1 and CDR2 are SGHRS and YFSETQ. The CDR3 contains 15 residues. V gave up 7 bases and J gave up 1 base, with 17 bases separating them. The CDR3 here is CASSGGLGGNTEAFF. CDR3 nucleotides: TGCGCCAGCTCGGGGGGGCTTGGTGGGAACACTGAAGCTTTCTTT.

The chain employs TRBV21-1 and TRBJ1-2; the DNA was not compared with TRBD1, the D call given in the table. TRBV21-1 is recorded as a pseudogene. The CDR3 sequence is 18 residues long. The CDR3 region is CASSKGLGDREGRYGYTF. The CDR3, as DNA: TGTGCCAGCAGCAAAGGTTTAGGGGACAGGGAAGGGCGTTATGGCTACACCTTC.

The chain is built from TRBV29-1 and TRBJ1-4; TRBD1 is a possible D gene (5 bases). V shed 5 bases and J shed 8 bases, with 12 bases lying between them. The CDR3 has 12 amino acids. In germline, CDR1 is SQVTM, CDR2 ANQGSEA. CDR3 nucleotides: TGCAGCGTTCAGGGTAATAACGAAAAACTGTTTTTT. It translates to CSVQGNNEKLFF.

The rearrangement joins TRBV7-9 to TRBJ2-7; the D gene is possibly TRBD1 (6 bases). V dropped 0 bases and J dropped 2 bases, with 11 bases sitting between them. The length of the CDR3 is 15 residues. Germline V gene sequence: CDR1 SEHNR, CDR2 FQNEAQ (reference sequence). CDR3 loop: CASSLAQGSAYEQYF. In nucleotides, the CDR3 is TGTGCCAGCAGCTTAGCACAGGGAAGTGCCTACGAGCAGTACTTC. Full variable domain (outside the CDR3, taken from reference TRBV7-9 and TRBJ2-7): DTGVSQNPRHKITKRGQNVTFRCDPISEHNRLYWYRQTLGQGPEFLTYFQNEAQLEKSRLLSDRFSAERPKGSFSTLEIQRTEQGDSAMYLCASSLAQGSAYEQYFGPGTRLTVT.

This sequence joins TRBV5-4 and TRBJ2-7, with 8 nucleotides matching TRBD2. This CDR3 is 16 amino acids long. The germline V gene encodes CDR1 SGHNT and CDR2 YYREEE (reference sequence). The V gene end was trimmed by 1 base and the J gene end by 6 bases; junction bases not matched to a gene: 12. This CDR3 reads CASSLYVTSGGREQYF. The CDR3 nucleotides are TGTGCCAGCAGCTTGTACGTGACGAGCGGGGGTCGCGAGCAGTACTTC.

The chain carries TRBV10-3 and TRBJ1-2; 10 bases agree with TRBD1. The CDR3 has 15 amino acids. Germline V lookup: CDR1 ENHRY, CDR2 SYGVKD. Trimming at V came to 2 bases and at J to 8 bases, leaving 8 bases not matched to a gene. The CDR3 reads CAISEPDRGLGGYTF. DNA of the CDR3: TGTGCCATCAGTGAGCCAGACAGGGGGCTCGGAGGCTACACCTTC.

The chain recombines TRBV7-2 with TRBJ2-1; no clear D gene. This CDR3 region has 15 residues. Germline loops: CDR1 SGHTA, CDR2 FQGNSA. Deletions cut 0 bases from V and 0 bases from J, with 6 bases between. CDR3 residues: CASSLASVSYNEQFF. In nucleotides, the CDR3 is TGTGCCAGCAGCTTAGCGTCGGTCTCCTACAATGAGCAGTTCTTC.

V usage is TRBV7-9 and J usage is TRBJ2-2, with 7 bases matching TRBD2. V lost 5 bases and J lost 0; bases outside the gene matches: 6. Germline-derived CDR1 and CDR2 are SEHNR and FQNEAQ (reference sequence). The CDR3 sequence is 16 residues long. CDR3 loop: CASSPLATSNTGELFF. The CDR3, as DNA: TGTGCCAGCAGCCCACTAGCGACTTCGAACACCGGGGAGCTGTTTTTT.

Only a few counts were recorded for this clone. The rearrangement joins TRBV28 to TRBJ1-5; 10 positions agree with TRBD1. V was pared by 6 bases and J by 6 bases, with 5 bases of the junction left unmatched. The germline V gene has CDR1 MDHEN and CDR2 SYDVKM. The CDR3 consists of 14 residues. In DNA, the CDR3 is TGTGCCAGCAGAACTGGACAGGGGGGTCAGCCCCAGCATTTT. The encoded protein is CASRTGQGGQPQHF.

This clone was detected once. The chain combines TRBV2 with TRBJ2-2, with a possible D match to TRBD1 (5 bases). Germline assignment: CDR1 SNHLY and CDR2 FYNNEI. Trimming took off 5 bases at V and 0 bases at J, with 19 bases between the two ends. This CDR3 has 18 residues. Here the CDR3 reads CASSYPWNRRSNTGELFF. In DNA form, the CDR3 reads TGTGCCAGCAGTTACCCATGGAACAGGCGGTCGAACACCGGGGAGCTGTTTTTT. Complete variable domain (other parts from reference TRBV2 and TRBJ2-2): EPEVTQTPSHQVTQMGQEVILRCVPISNHLYFYWYRQILGQKVEFLVSFYNNEISEKSEIFDDQFSVERPDGSNFTLKIRSTKLEDSAMYFCASSYPWNRRSNTGELFFGEGSRLTVL.

This clone was counted between two and nine times. The V call is TRBV29-1, the J call TRBJ2-7; D possibly corresponds to TRBD1 (7 bases). Germline lookup yields CDR1 SQVTM and CDR2 ANQGSEA. The CDR3 is made up of 12 amino acids. V lost 7 bases, J lost 4 bases, and 14 bases lay in between. DNA of the CDR3: TGCAGCGGGCGGTCAGGGGGGTACGAGCAGTACTTC. Translation gives CSGRSGGYEQYF.

This sequence joins TRBV2 and TRBJ1-4; D not resolved. Trimming took 3 bases from V and 1 from J, leaving 9 bases between them. CDR1 and CDR2 from the germline V gene are SNHLY and FYNNEI. The CDR3 has 15 amino acids. The CDR3 loop reads CASSELRETNEKLFF. The CDR3 DNA follows: TGTGCCAGCAGTGAGTTGAGGGAAACTAATGAAAAACTGTTTTTT.

The rearrangement joins TRBV30 to TRBJ2-5, with 8 nucleotides matching TRBD1. Germline CDR1 reads GTSNPN; CDR2 reads SVGIG (reference sequence). V lost 8 bases, J lost 7 bases, and 9 bases stayed unmatched. This CDR3 is built from 12 residues. The CDR3 bases are TGTGCCCTGGACAGGGTCATAGGGACCCAGTACTTC. Its protein product is CALDRVIGTQYF. The entire variable domain, with the rest obtained from reference TRBV30 and TRBJ2-5, is as follows: SQTIHQWPATLVQPVGSPLSLECTVEGTSNPNLYWYRQAAGRGLQLLFYSVGIGQISSEVPQNLSASRPQDRQFILSSKKLLLSDSGFYLCALDRVIGTQYFGPGTRLLVL.

The chain carries TRBV5-4 and TRBJ1-2; 7 nucleotides line up with TRBD1. The CDR3 loop spans 15 amino acids. Germline-derived CDR1 and CDR2 are SGHNT and YYREEE (reference sequence). Losses at the gene ends were 0 bases for V and 2 bases for J; bases not matched to a gene: 4. For the CDR3, the DNA is TGTGCCAGCAGCTTGGTCGGCAGGGGGAACTATGGCTACACCTTC. This encodes CASSLVGRGNYGYTF.

V usage is TRBV7-7 and J usage is TRBJ2-2; 7 bases are shared with TRBD2. This CDR3 comprises 14 residues. J lost 4 bases, V lost 3 bases, and 2 bases had no gene match. CDR1 is SSHAT, CDR2 FNYEAQ, per germline (reference sequence). This CDR3 reads CASSFREGTGELFF. The CDR3 bases are TGTGCCAGCAGCTTCAGGGAGGGCACCGGGGAGCTGTTTTTT.

The chain joins TRBV4-2 to TRBJ2-5; D unresolved. The V and J ends lost 2 bases and 11 bases respectively, with 18 bases between them. The CDR3 sequence is 14 residues long. Germline lookup yields CDR1 LGHNA and CDR2 YNFKEQ. Here the CDR3 reads CASSQPNDGPEQYF. The CDR3 region has the DNA TGTGCCAGCAGCCAACCCAATGACGGCCCGGAGCAGTACTTC.

The CDR3, as DNA: TGCGCCAGCAGCCAATACTGGGCCGGGACAGGGGCCTCGAAGAACACCGGGGAGCTGTTTTTT. Translation gives CASSQYWAGTGASKNTGELFF. The chain links TRBV4-1 to TRBJ2-2; 10 bases align to TRBD1. This CDR3 has 21 residues. V lost 2 bases to trimming and J lost 1 base; unmatched junction nucleotides: 16. CDR1 is MGHRA, CDR2 YSYEKL, per germline.

This clone occurred once. This chain joins TRBV29-1 and TRBJ2-2, with 9 bases identical to TRBD1. CDR3 length: 12 amino acids. The ends lost 7 bases at V and 6 bases at J; junction bases unmatched: 3. Per the germline V gene, CDR1 is SQVTM and CDR2 is ANQGSEA. The CDR3 sequence: CSARTGAGELFF. The CDR3 DNA follows: TGCAGCGCTCGGACAGGGGCCGGGGAGCTGTTTTTT.

This rearrangement joins TRBV6-5 to TRBJ2-7; D unclear. The CDR3 is 15 amino acids. Germline CDR1 is MNHEY and CDR2 is SVGAGI. The germline V and J ends were trimmed by 0 bases and 7 bases, with 16 bases remaining between them. The DNA for the CDR3 is TGTGCCAGCAGTTACTCGAGGCTTACCGCGCGGGAGCAGTACTTC. Amino acids: CASSYSRLTAREQYF.

V usage is TRBV7-2 and J usage is TRBJ1-2; D not resolved. The germline V gene encodes CDR1 SGHTA and CDR2 FQGNSA. This CDR3 contains 14 residues. V lost 3 bases and J 3 bases, leaving 11 bases between the germline ends. The CDR3 is CASSLLAGDYGYTF. As DNA, the CDR3 is TGTGCCAGCAGCTTGCTTGCGGGTGACTATGGCTACACCTTC.

J is TRBJ1-1 and V is TRBV18; D is possibly TRBD1 (6 bases). CDR3 length: 12 amino acids. The V gene's germline CDR1 is KGHSH and CDR2 LQKENI. Trimming pared 6 bases from V and 5 bases from J, leaving 10 bases between. Written as DNA, the CDR3 is TGTGCCAGCTCTCCAGGACAGACTGAAGCTTTCTTT. Protein sequence: CASSPGQTEAFF.

This clone was observed once. The chain carries TRBV4-1 and TRBJ2-7, with 7 positions matching TRBD1. CDR1 and CDR2 (germline): MGHRA, YSYEKL. This CDR3 comprises 16 residues. V gave up 0 bases and J gave up 2 bases; unmatched junction bases: 7. The CDR3 nucleotides read TGCGCCAGCAGCCAAGATACGACAGGGTGGGCCTACGAGCAGTACTTC. Translation: CASSQDTTGWAYEQYF.

Only one count was recorded for this clone. This chain links TRBV15 with TRBJ1-1; D gene uncertain. V lost 1 base to trimming and J lost 0 bases, with 3 bases between them. Germline-derived CDR1 and CDR2 are LNHNV and YYDKDF (reference sequence). The CDR3 spans 13 residues. The DNA of the CDR3 is TGTGCCACCAGCAGAGGGCTGAACACTGAAGCTTTCTTT. Translating it yields CATSRGLNTEAFF.